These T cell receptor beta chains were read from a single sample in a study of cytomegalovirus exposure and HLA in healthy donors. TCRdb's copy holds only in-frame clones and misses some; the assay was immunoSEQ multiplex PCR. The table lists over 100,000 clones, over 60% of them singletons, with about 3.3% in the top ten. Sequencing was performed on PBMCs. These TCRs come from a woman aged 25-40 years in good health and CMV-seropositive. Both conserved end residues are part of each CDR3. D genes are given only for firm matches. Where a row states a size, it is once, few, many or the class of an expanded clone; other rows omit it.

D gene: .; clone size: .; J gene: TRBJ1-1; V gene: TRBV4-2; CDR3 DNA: TGTGCCAGCAGCCAACAGACAGGCCAGAACACTGAAGCTTTCTTT; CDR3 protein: CASSQQTGQNTEAFF
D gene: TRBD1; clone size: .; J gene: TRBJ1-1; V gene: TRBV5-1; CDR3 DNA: TGCGCCAGCAGCCACGGCCCAGGGGGCAAGAACACTGAAGCTTTCTTT; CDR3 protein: CASSHGPGGKNTEAFF
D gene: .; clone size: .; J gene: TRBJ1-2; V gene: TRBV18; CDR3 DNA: TGTGCCAGCTCACCCCCGGGGGGTGGAGGCTACACCTTC; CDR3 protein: CASSPPGGGGYTF
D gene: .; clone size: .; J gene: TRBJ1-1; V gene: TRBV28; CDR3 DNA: TGTGCCAGCAGCCGGGGGGGGGCCGAGAACACTGAAGCTTTCTTT; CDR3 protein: CASSRGGAENTEAFF
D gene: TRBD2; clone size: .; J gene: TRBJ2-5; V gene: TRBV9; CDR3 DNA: TGTGCCAGCAGCCCGACTAGCGGTCTAACCAGGGAGACCCAGTACTTC; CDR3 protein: CASSPTSGLTRETQYF
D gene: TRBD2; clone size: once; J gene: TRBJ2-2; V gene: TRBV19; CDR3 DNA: TGTGCCAGTAGTATAGATCTGGCGGGGGGCTTAACCGGGGAGCTGTTTTTT; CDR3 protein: CASSIDLAGGLTGELFF
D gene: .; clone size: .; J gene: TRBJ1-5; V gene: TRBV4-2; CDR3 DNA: TGTGCCAGCAGCCAAGTCAGTGCGGGTTCGGCTCAGCCCCAGCATTTT; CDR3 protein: CASSQVSAGSAQPQHF
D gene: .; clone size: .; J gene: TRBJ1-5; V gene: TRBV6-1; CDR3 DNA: TGTGCCAGCAGTCAATCAAATAGCAATCAGCCCCAGCATTTT; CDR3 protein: CASSQSNSNQPQHF
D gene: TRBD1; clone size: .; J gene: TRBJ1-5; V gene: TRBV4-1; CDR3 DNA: TGCGCCAGCAGCCAGACAGGGCTTAGCAATCAGCCCCAGCATTTT; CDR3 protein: CASSQTGLSNQPQHF
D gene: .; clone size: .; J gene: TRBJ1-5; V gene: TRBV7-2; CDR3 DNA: TGTGCCAGCAGCTACAATTCAAGGGGTCAGCCCCAGCATTTT; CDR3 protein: CASSYNSRGQPQHF
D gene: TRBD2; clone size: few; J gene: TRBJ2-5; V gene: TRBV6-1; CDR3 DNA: TGTGCCAGCAGTTTCGGGACTAGCGGACAAGAGACCCAGTACTTC; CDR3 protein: CASSFGTSGQETQYF
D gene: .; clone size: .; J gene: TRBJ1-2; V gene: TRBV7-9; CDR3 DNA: TGTGCCAGTCAACCAGGGGACGGAACTAACTATGGCTACACCTTC; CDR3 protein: CASQPGDGTNYGYTF
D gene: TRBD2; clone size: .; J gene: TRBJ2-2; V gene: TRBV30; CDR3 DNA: TGTGCCTGTCGCCCAGAGACTAGCGGGGCGACCACCGGGGAGCTGTTTTTT; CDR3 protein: CACRPETSGATTGELFF
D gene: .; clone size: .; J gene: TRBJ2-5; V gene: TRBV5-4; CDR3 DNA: TGTGCCAGCAGCCCGGGGACTCGTCTTAGGGGACAAGAGACCCAGTACTTC; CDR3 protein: CASSPGTRLRGQETQYF
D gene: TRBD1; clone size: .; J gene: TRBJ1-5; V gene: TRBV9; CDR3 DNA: TGTGCCAGCAGCGTAGGGGACAGGGGGCATCAGCCCCAGCATTTT; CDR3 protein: CASSVGDRGHQPQHF
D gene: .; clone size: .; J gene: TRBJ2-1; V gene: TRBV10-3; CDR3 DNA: TGTGCCATCAGCGGACGGGGGGCCATCGACAATGAGCAGTTCTTC; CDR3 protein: CAISGRGAIDNEQFF
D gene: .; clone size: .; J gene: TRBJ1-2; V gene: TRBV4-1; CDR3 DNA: TGCGCCAGCAGCCAAGACTTAGGACAGCGGTCTAACTATGGCTACACCTTC; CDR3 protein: CASSQDLGQRSNYGYTF
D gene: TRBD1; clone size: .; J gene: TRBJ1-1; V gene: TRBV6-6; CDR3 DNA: TGTGCCAGTCACAGAGGACAGGGGTTTTTGGAAGCTTTCTTT; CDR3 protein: CASHRGQGFLEAFF
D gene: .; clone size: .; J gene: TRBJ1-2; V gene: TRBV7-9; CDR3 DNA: TGTGCCAGCAGACAGCAGGGGTCGGAAGGCTACACCTTC; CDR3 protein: CASRQQGSEGYTF
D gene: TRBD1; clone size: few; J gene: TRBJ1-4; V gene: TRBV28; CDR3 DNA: TGTGCCAGCAGTTTATTAGGACAGGGGGCGAGGGAAAAACTGTTTTTT; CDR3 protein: CASSLLGQGAREKLFF
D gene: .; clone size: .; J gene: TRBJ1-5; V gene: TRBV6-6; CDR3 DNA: TGTGCCAGCAGTTACTCGGGGGGGCAGGGAAATCAGCCCCAGCATTTT; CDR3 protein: CASSYSGGQGNQPQHF
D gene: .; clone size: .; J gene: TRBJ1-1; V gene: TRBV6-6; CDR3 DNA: TGTGCCAGCAGTTACTCGGCGGAGGGGTCGGGCACTGAAGCTTTCTTT; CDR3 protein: CASSYSAEGSGTEAFF
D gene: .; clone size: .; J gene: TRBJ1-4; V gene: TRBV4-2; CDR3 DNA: TGTGCCAGCAGCCAATTACTCCGGGGTGAGGAAAAACTGTTTTTT; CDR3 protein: CASSQLLRGEEKLFF
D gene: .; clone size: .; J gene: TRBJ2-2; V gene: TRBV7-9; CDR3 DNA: TGTGCCAGCAGCTTAGGCGACAGGAACACCGGGGAGCTGTTTTTT; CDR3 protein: CASSLGDRNTGELFF
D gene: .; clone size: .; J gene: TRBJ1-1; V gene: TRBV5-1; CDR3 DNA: TGCGCCAGCAGGAACCAGGGTTTTAACACTGAAGCTTTCTTT; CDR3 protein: CASRNQGFNTEAFF
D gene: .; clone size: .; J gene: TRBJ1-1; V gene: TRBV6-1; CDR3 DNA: TGTGCCAGCAGTGACAACAGTCCTGAAGTGGACTTT; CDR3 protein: CASSDNSPEVDF
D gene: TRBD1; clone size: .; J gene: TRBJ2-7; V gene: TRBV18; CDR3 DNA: TGTGCCAGCTCACCCAGACAGGGGGCTTGGGACGAGCAGTACTTC; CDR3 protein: CASSPRQGAWDEQYF
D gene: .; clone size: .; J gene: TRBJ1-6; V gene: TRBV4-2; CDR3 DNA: TGTGCCAGCAGCCAAGGGGGCATCAATTCACCCCTCCACTTT; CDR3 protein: CASSQGGINSPLHF
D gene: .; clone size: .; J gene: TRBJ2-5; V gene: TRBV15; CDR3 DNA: TGTGCCACCAGCAAAGGAAGAGACAGTATGGGGGAGACCCAGTACTTC; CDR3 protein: CATSKGRDSMGETQYF
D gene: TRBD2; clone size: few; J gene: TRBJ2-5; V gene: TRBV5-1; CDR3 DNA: TGCGCCAGCAGCTCTTTAGCGGGGGGGCTGGAGACCCAGTACTTC; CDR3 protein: CASSSLAGGLETQYF
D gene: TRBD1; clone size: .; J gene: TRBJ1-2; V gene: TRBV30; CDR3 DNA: TGTGCCTGGAAGGATCAGGGGGGAGGCTACACCTTC; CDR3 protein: CAWKDQGGGYTF
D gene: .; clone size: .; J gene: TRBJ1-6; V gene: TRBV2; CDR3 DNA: TGTGCCAGCAGTGACCCGGCGGATAATTCACCCCTCCACTTT; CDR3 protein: CASSDPADNSPLHF
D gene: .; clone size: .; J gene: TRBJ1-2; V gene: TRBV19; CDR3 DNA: TGTGCCAGTAGTATGAGGTTAATAGGGGACTATGGCTACACCTTC; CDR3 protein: CASSMRLIGDYGYTF
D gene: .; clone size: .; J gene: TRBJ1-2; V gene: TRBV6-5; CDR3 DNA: TGTGCCAGCAGTTACTCGAGTCTGGACATCTATGGCTACACCTTC; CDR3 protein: CASSYSSLDIYGYTF
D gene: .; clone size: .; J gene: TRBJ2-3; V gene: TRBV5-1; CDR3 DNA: TGCGCCAGCAGCTTGGGAGGCGGGGCAGGAGGCACAGATACGCAGTATTTT; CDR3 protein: CASSLGGGAGGTDTQYF
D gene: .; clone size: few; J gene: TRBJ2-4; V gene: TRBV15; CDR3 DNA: TGTGCCACCAGCTACCTGGGGGGTGCCAAAAACATTCAGTACTTC; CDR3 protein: CATSYLGGAKNIQYF
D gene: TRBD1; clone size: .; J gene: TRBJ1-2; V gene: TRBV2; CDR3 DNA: TGTGCCAGCAGTGCTCCGGGACAGGGGAACTATGGCTACACCTTC; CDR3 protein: CASSAPGQGNYGYTF
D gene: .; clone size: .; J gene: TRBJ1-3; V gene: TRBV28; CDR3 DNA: TGTGCCAGCAGACGAAAGGGGGTTGCTGGAAACACCATATATTTT; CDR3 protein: CASRRKGVAGNTIYF
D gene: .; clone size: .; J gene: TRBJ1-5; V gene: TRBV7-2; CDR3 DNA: TGTGCCAGCAGCCCCGTAGGGACTGACAATCAGCCCCAGCATTTT; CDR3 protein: CASSPVGTDNQPQHF
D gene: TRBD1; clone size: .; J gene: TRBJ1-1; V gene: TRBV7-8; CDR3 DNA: TGTGCCAGCAGCTTAGGCGGACAGGGCGGGACTGAAGCTTTCTTT; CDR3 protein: CASSLGGQGGTEAFF
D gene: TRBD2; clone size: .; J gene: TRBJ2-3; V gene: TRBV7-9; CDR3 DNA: TGTGCCAGCAGCCGCAGCAGCGGGGGTTTGGCTTTTGGCACAGATACGCAGTATTTT; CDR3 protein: CASSRSSGGLAFGTDTQYF
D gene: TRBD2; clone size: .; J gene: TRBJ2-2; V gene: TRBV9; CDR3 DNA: TGTGCCAGCAGCGTAGCTTCCCTAGCGGAGTCGAACACCGGGGAGCTGTTTTTT; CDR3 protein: CASSVASLAESNTGELFF
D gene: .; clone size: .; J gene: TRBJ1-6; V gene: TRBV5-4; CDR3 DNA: TGTGCCAGCAGCTTGATTGACAGAAATTCACCCCTCCACTTT; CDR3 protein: CASSLIDRNSPLHF
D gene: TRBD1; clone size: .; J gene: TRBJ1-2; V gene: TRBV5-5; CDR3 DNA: TGTGCCAGCAGCTTTACGCCGGGACAGGGGGCGTTAGGCTACACCTTC; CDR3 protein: CASSFTPGQGALGYTF
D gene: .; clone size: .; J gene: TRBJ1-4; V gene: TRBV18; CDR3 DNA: TGTGCCAGCTCACCGGACAGTTCTGAAAAACTGTTTTTT; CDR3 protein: CASSPDSSEKLFF
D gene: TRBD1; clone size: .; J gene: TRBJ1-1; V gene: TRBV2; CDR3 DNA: TGTGCCAGCAGTGAGGGACAGGGTCGGGCTTTCTTT; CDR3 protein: CASSEGQGRAFF
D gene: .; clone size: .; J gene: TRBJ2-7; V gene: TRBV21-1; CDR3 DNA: TGTGCCGCCAAAAAAGGCCGGGACTGCCGCTACGAGCAGTACTTC; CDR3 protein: CAAKKGRDCRYEQYF
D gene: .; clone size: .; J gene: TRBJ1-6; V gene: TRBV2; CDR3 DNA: TGTGCCAGCAGTGGCGGGGGTGTGGCCTTCCACTTT; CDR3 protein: CASSGGGVAFHF
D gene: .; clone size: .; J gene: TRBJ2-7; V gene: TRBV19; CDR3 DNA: TGTGCCAGTAGTACTATTCCGGGACTGAGGCTATTCGAGCAGTACTTC; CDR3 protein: CASSTIPGLRLFEQYF
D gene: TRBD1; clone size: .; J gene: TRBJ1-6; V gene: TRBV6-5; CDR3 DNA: TGTGCCAGCAGTAGGGGACAGCGGAATTCACCCCTCCACTTT; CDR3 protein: CASSRGQRNSPLHF
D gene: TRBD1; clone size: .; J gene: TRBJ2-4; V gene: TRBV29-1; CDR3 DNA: TGCAGCGTAGGACAGGGGCTAAACATTCAGTACTTC; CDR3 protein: CSVGQGLNIQYF
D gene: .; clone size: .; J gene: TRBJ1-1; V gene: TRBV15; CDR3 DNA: TGTGCCACCAGCAGTGGCCGAAAGAACACTGAAGCTTTCTTT; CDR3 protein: CATSSGRKNTEAFF
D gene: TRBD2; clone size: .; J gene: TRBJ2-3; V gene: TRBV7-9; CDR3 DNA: TGTGCCAGCAGCTTAACTAGCGGGGGCACAGATACGCAGTATTTT; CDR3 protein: CASSLTSGGTDTQYF
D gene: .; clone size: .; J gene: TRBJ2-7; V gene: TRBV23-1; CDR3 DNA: TGCGCCAGCAGTCACTGGGCCCGCGAAGGTGCCGAGCAGTACTTC; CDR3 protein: CASSHWAREGAEQYF
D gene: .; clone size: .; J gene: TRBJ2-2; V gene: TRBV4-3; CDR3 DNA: TGCGCCAGCAGCCAAGAAAGGCGGGGTCGGTGGGAGCTGTTTTTT; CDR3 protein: CASSQERRGRWELFF
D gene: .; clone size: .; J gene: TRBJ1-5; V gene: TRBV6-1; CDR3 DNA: TGTGCCAGCATCCGGGGGGGCAGCCTTTATCAGCCCCAGCATTTT; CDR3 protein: CASIRGGSLYQPQHF